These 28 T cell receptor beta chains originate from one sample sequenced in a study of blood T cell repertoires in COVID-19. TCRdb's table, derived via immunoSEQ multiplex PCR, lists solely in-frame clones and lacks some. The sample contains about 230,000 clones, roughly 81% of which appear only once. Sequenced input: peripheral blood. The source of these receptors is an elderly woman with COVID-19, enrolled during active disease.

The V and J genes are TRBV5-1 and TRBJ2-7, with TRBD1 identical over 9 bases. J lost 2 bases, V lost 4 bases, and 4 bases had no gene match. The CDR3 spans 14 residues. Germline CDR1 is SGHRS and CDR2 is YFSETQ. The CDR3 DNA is TGCGCCAGCAGCCCAGGGACAGGGACCTACGAGCAGTACTTC. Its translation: CASSPGTGTYEQYF.

CDR3 residues: CASSRDSSPLHF. The DNA for the CDR3 is TGTGCCAGCAGCCGAGACAGTTCACCCCTCCACTTT. The chain is built from TRBV7-9 and TRBJ1-6; weak D call: TRBD1 (5 bases). This CDR3 spans 12 amino acids. Deletions cut 5 bases from V and 9 bases from J, with 8 bases between. CDR1 is SEHNR and CDR2 is FQNEAQ in the germline V gene (reference sequence).

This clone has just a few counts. Written as DNA, the CDR3 is TGCGCCAGCAGCCCGGGGACAGCATATGAAAAACTGTTTTTT. Translation gives CASSPGTAYEKLFF. The rearrangement uses TRBV5-1 and TRBJ1-4; 7 bases align to TRBD1. The CDR3 contains 14 residues. Germline CDR1 is SGHRS and CDR2 is YFSETQ. The V gene end was trimmed by 4 bases and the J gene end by 6 bases; junction bases not matched to a gene: 6.

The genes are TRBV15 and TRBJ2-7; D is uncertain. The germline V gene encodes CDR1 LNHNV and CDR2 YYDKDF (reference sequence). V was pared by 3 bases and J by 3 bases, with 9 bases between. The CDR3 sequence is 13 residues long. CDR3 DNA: TGTGCCACCAGCAGGCTTCTCGGCTACGAGCAGTACTTC. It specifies CATSRLLGYEQYF.

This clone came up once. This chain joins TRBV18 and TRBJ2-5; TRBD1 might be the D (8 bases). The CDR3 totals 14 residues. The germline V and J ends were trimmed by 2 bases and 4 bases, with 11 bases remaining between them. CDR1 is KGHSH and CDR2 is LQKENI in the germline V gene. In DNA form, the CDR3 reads TGTGCCAGCTCACCAAACAGGGGGGGAGAGACCCAGTACTTC. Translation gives CASSPNRGGETQYF.

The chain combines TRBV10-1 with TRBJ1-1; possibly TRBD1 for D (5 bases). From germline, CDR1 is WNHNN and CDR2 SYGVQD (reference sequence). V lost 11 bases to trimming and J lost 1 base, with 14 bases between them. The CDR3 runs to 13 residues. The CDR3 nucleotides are TGCGCCCTAACAGGACCACGGAACACTGAAGCTTTCTTT. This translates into CALTGPRNTEAFF.

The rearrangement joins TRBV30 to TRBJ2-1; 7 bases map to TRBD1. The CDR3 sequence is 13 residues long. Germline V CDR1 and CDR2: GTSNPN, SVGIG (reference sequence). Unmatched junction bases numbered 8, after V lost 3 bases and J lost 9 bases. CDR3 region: CAWRRDRGIEQFF. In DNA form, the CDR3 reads TGTGCCTGGAGGAGGGACAGAGGAATTGAGCAGTTCTTC.

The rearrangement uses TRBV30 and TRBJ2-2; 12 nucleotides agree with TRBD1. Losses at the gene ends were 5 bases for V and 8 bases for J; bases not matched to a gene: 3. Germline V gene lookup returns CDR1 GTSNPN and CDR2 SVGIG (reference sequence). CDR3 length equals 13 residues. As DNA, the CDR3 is TGTGCCTGGCGGGACAGGGGGCGGGGGGAGCTGTTTTTT. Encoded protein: CAWRDRGRGELFF. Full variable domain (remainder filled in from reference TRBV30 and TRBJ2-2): SQTIHQWPATLVQPVGSPLSLECTVEGTSNPNLYWYRQAAGRGLQLLFYSVGIGQISSEVPQNLSASRPQDRQFILSSKKLLLSDSGFYLCAWRDRGRGELFFGEGSRLTVL.

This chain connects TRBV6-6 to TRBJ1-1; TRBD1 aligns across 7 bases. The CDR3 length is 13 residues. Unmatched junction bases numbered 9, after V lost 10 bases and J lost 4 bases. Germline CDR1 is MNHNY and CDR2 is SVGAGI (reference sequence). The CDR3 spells CATHLQGSTEAFF. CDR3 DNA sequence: TGTGCCACCCACCTACAGGGGAGCACTGAAGCTTTCTTT.

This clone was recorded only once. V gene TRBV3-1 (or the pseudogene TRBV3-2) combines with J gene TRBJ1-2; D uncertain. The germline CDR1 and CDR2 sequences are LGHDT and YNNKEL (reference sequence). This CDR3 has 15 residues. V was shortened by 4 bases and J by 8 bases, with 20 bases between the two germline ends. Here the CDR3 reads CASSREGMVVGGYTF. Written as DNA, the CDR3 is TGTGCCAGCAGCCGGGAGGGTATGGTCGTCGGAGGCTACACCTTC.

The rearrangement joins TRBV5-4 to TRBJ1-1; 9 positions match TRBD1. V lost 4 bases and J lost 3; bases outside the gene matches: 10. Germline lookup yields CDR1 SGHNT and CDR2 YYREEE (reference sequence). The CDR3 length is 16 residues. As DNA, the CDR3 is TGTGCCAGCAGCACGGGACAGGGAGGAAGGGACACTGAAGCTTTCTTT. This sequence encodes CASSTGQGGRDTEAFF.

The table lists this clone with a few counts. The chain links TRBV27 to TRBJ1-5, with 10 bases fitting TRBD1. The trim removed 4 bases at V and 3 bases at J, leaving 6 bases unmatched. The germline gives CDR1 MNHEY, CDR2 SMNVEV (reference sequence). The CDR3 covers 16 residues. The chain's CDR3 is CASSSSGQGDNQPQHF. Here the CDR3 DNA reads TGTGCCAGCAGTTCCTCCGGACAGGGGGACAATCAGCCCCAGCATTTT.

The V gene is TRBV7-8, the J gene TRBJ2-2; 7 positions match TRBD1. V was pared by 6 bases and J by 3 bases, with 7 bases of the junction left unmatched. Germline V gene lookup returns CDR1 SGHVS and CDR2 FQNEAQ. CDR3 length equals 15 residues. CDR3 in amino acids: CASRHRDSDTGELFF. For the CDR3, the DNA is TGTGCCAGCAGGCACAGGGACAGTGACACCGGGGAGCTGTTTTTT.

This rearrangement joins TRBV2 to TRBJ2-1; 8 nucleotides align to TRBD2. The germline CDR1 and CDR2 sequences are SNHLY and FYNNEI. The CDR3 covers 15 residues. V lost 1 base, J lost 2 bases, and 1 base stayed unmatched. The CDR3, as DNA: TGTGCCAGCAGTGAAGGAGCGGGGGCCTACAATGAGCAGTTCTTC. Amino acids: CASSEGAGAYNEQFF. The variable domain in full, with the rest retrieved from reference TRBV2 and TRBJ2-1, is EPEVTQTPSHQVTQMGQEVILRCVPISNHLYFYWYRQILGQKVEFLVSFYNNEISEKSEIFDDQFSVERPDGSNFTLKIRSTKLEDSAMYFCASSEGAGAYNEQFFGPGTRLTVL.

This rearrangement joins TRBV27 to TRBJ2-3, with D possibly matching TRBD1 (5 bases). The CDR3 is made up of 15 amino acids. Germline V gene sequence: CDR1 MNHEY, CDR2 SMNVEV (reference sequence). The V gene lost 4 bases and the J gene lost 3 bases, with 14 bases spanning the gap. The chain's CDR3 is CASSSTTVGTDTQYF. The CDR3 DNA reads TGTGCCAGCAGTTCCACGACAGTAGGGACAGATACGCAGTATTTT.

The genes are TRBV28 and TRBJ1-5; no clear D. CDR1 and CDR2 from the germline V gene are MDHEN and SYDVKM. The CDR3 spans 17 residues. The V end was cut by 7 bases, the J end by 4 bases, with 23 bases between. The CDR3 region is CASTTGGVAGSNQPQHF. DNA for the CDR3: TGTGCCAGCACCACCGGTGGGGTGGCGGGCTCAAATCAGCCCCAGCATTTT.

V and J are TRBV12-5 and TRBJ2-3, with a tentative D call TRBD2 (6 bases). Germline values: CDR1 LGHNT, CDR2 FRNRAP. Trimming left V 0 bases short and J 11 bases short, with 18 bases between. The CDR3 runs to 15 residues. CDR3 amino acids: CASGLVGQTDGGQYF. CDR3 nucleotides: TGTGCTAGTGGTTTGGTAGGGCAGACGGACGGGGGGCAGTATTTT.

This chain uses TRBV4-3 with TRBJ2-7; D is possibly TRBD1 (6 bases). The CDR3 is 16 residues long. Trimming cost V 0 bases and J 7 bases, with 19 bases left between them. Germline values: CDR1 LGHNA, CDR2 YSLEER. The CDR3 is CASSQDLRQDWYEQYF. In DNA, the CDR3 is TGCGCCAGCAGCCAAGATTTGCGACAGGATTGGTATGAGCAGTACTTC.

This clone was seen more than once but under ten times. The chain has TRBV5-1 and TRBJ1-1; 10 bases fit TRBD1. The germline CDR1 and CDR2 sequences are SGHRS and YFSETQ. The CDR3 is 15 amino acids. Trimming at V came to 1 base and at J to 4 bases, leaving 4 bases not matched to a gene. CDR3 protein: CASSLSGQGVTEAFF. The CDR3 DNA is TGCGCCAGCAGCTTGTCCGGACAGGGGGTCACTGAAGCTTTCTTT.

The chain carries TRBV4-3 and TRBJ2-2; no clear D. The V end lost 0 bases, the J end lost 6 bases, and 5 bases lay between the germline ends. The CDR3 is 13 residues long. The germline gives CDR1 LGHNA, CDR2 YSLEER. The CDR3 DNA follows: TGCGCCAGCAGCCAAGATCTTTCCGGGGAGCTGTTTTTT. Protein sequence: CASSQDLSGELFF.

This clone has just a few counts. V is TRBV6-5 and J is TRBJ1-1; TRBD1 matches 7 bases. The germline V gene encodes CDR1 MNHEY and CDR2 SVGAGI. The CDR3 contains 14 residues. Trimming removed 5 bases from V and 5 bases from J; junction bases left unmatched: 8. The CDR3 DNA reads TGTGCCAGCAGTAAAAACAGGGGATGGACTGAAGCTTTCTTT. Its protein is CASSKNRGWTEAFF.

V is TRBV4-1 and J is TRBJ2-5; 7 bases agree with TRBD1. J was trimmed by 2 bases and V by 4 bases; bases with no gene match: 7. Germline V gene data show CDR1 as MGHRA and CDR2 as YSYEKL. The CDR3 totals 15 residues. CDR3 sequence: CASSRQGATQETQYF. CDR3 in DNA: TGCGCCAGCAGCCGACAGGGCGCTACACAAGAGACCCAGTACTTC.

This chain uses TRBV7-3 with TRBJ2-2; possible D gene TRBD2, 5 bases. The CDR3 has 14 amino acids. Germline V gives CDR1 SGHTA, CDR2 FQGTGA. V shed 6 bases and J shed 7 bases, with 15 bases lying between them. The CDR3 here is CASSPDGRSGELFF. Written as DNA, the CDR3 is TGTGCCAGCAGTCCGGATGGGAGAAGCGGGGAGCTGTTTTTT.

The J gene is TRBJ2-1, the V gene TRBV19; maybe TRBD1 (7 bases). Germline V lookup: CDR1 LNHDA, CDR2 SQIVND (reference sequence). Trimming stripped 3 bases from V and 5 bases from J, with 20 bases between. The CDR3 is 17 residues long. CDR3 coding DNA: TGTGCCAGTAGTATCAGAAGGGGGGACAGCCGGAACAATGAGCAGTTCTTC. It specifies CASSIRRGDSRNNEQFF.

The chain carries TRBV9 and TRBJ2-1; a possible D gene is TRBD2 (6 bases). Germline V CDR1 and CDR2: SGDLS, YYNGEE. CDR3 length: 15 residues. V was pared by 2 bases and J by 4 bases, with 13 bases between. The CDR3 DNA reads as TGTGCCAGCAGCGTCGACGGCGGGACTTACAATGAGCAGTTCTTC. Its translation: CASSVDGGTYNEQFF.

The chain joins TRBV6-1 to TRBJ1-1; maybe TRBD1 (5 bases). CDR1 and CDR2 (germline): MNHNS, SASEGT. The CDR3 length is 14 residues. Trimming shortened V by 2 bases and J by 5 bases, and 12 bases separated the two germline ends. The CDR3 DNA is TGTGCCAGCAGTGAACAGGGAAGTCAAACTGAAGCTTTCTTT. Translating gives CASSEQGSQTEAFF.

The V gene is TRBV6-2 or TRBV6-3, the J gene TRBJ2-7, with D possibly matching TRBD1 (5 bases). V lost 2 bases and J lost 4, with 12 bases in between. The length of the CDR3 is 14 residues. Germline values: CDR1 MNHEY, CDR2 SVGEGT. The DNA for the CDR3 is TGTGCCAGCAGTTACAAGGGGAATGGATACGAGCAGTACTTC. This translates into CASSYKGNGYEQYF.

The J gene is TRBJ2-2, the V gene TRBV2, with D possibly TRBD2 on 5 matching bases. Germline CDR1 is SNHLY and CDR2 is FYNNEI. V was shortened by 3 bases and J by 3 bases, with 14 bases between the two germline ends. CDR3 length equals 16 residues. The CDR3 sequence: CASSERSGGHTGELFF. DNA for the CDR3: TGTGCCAGCAGTGAGAGAAGCGGAGGCCACACCGGGGAGCTGTTTTTT.